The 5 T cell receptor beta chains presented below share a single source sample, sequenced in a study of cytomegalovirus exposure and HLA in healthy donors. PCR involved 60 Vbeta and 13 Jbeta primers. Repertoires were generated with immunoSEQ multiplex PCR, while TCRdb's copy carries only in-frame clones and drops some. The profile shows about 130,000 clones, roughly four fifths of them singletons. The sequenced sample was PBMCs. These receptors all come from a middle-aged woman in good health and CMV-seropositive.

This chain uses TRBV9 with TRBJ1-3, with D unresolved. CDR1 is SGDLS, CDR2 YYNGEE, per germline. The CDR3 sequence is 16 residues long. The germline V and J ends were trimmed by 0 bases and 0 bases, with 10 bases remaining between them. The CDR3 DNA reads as TGTGCCAGCAGCGTAGTCCCACGGAGCTCTGGAAACACCATATATTTT. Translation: CASSVVPRSSGNTIYF.

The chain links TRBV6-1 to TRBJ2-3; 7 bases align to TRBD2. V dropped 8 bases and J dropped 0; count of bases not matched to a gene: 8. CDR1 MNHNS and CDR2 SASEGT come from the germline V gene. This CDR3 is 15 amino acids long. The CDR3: CASVVAGASTDTQYF. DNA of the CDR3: TGTGCCAGCGTCGTGGCGGGAGCGAGCACAGATACGCAGTATTTT.

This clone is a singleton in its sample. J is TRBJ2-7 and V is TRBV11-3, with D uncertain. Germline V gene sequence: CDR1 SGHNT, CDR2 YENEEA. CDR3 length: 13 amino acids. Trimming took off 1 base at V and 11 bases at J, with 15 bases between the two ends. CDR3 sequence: CASSLAVGATEYF. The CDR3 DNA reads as TGTGCCAGCAGCTTAGCCGTCGGAGCCACTGAGTACTTC. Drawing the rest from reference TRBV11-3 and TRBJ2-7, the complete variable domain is EAGVVQSPRYKIIEKKQPVAFWCNPISGHNTLYWYLQNLGQGPELLIRYENEEAVDDSQLPKDRFSAERLKGVDSTLKIQPAELGDSAVYLCASSLAVGATEYFGPGTRLTVT.

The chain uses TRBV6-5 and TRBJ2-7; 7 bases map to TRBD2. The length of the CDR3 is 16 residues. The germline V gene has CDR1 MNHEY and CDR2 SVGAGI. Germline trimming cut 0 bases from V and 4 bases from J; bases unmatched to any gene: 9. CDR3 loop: CASSYSSPSGKYEQYF. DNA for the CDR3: TGTGCCAGCAGTTACTCGTCTCCTAGCGGCAAGTACGAGCAGTACTTC.

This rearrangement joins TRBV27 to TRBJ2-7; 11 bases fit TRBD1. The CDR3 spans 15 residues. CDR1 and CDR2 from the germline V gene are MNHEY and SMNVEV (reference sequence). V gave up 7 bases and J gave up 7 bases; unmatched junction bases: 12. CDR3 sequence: CASNRFGTGGREQYF. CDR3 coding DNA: TGTGCCAGCAATCGTTTCGGGACAGGGGGTCGTGAGCAGTACTTC.